The present TCR beta chain was sequenced within a study of blood T cell repertoires in COVID-19 (dated by TCRdb to the early 2020s). With respect to the entire study: The collaborator samples originated in the United States, Italy and Spain and spanned the acute and convalescent phases of COVID-19. The prospective study material was composed of cDNA or gDNA derived from T cells, B-cell-depleted T cells, or PBMCs. Deeply sampled blood TCRbeta repertoires from subjects exposed to, actively infected with, or recovered from COVID-19 were included in the dataset. The repertoires were made available in a free public database intended to serve as a resource for research on the immune response to SARS-CoV-2. The samples were drawn from the first 160 participants of the ongoing ImmuneRACE study and from more than 1,000 subjects provided by 6 global collaborators. The sample metadata nearly always contained a de-identified subject ID, COVID-19 status, age in years and sex. Where available, HLA class I and class II types were taken from metadata supplied by the sample provider and were not determined by assay-based typing.

TCRbeta CDR3 regions were amplified from genomic DNA by means of the immunoSEQ Assay, a bias-controlled multiplex PCR. On the study's bioinformatics: The number of nucleated cells in each sample was estimated from the amplification of reference gene primers within the assay. Sequence reads were collapsed and filtered to measure the absolute abundance of every unique TCRbeta CDR3 rearrangement. For each sample, productive Simpson clonality was calculated by taking the square root of Simpson's diversity index across productive rearrangements. Here the immuneACCESS table is served through TCRdb, limited to in-frame sequences with V and J called. Missing clones are a known gap in these copies; in checked studies unresolved V genes cover under half, and the rest lacks a known reason. That table furnishes V, J and clone size, whereas the DNA furnished D and trimming. Counted in this sample were 55,000 to 90,000 clones; 86% of them appeared once. Around 13% of the sample is in the top ten clones.

The paper as a whole reports these results and caveats: The quantity of clinical and demographic metadata differed by source and by participant and was supplied without curation.

The CDR3 spans 15 residues, from the cysteine through the phenylalanine. The DNA shown is the 45-base CDR3, in frame from base 1. The trim is 4 bases for V and 7 bases for J, with a gap of 14 bases between the germline ends. The germline V gene encodes CDR1 LNHDA and CDR2 SQIVND (reference sequence). Note on this clone: The clone's antigen remains unknown. Base-call qualities are not available, and no considerably larger clone is one nucleotide away.

Collaborating institutions collected whole blood in K2EDTA tubes following their own protocols. For TCRbeta analysis, collaborator samples were shipped as frozen whole blood, as isolated PBMCs, or as DNA extracted from either sample type. The receptor comes from a woman in her sixties or seventies with acute or convalescent COVID-19. The rearranged segments are TRBV19 and TRBJ1-6; the D gene is perhaps TRBD1, on 5 matching bases. The material sequenced was peripheral blood. The nucleotide sequence reads as follows: TGTGCCAGTAGTAGCGGGGGGACGCCCAATTCACCCCTCCACTTT. It codes for CASSSGGTPNSPLHF. Full variable domain (CDR3 extended with the reference TRBV19 and TRBJ1-6 proteins): DGGITQSPKYLFRKEGQNVTLSCEQNLNHDAMYWYRQDPGQGLRLIYYSQIVNDFQKGDIAEGYSVSREKKESFPLTVTSAQKNPTAFYLCASSSGGTPNSPLHFGNGTRLTVT.